These T cell receptor beta chains were read from a single sample in a study of T-cell reconstitution after alpha-beta-depleted transplantation in children. TCRdb redid the calling of the PCR reads with MiXCR, one entry per CDR3 protein. The sample has 500,000 to 600,000 distinct CDR3 sequences, over 25% seen once. The sequencing here drew on PBMCs, taken before TCRalphabeta/CD19-depleted stem cell transplant. These receptors were collected from a boy in the first two years of life with Wiskott-Aldrich syndrome, due to receive a stem cell transplant. The CDR3 runs from the conserved cysteine through the conserved F or W. A D gene is named only where the DNA matches it firmly. Size tells how often a clone was seen (once, few, many) or the class of an expanded clone, and some rows leave it out.

cdr3_aa: CASSPRALSYEQYF
cdr3_nt: TGTGCCAGCAGCCCCCGGGCCCTCTCCTACGAGCAGTACTTC
d_call: -
j_call: TRBJ2-7
clone_size: few
v_call: TRBV7-9

cdr3_aa: CASSHVSGRDKFF
cdr3_nt: TGTGCCAGCAGCCATGTCAGCGGGAGGGACAAGTTCTTC
d_call: TRBD2
j_call: TRBJ2-1
clone_size: -
v_call: TRBV7-2

cdr3_aa: CASSPRLAGVGYNEQFF
cdr3_nt: TGTGCCAGCTCCCCAAGACTAGCGGGAGTGGGTTACAATGAGCAGTTCTTC
d_call: TRBD2
j_call: TRBJ2-1
clone_size: few
v_call: TRBV18

cdr3_aa: CASNWDRGGNEQFF
cdr3_nt: TGTGCCAGTAACTGGGACAGGGGAGGGAATGAGCAGTTCTTC
d_call: TRBD1
j_call: TRBJ2-1
clone_size: -
v_call: TRBV19

cdr3_aa: CASSLKAGISTDTQYF
cdr3_nt: TGTGCCAGCAGCTTAAAGGCGGGGATTTCCACAGATACGCAGTATTTT
d_call: -
j_call: TRBJ2-3
clone_size: -
v_call: TRBV11-2

cdr3_aa: CAIRRLDRGQTGELFF
cdr3_nt: TGTGCCATCAGAAGGTTAGACAGGGGGCAAACCGGGGAGCTGTTTTTT
d_call: TRBD1
j_call: TRBJ2-2
clone_size: -
v_call: TRBV10-3

cdr3_aa: CASSSGLKQGNYGYTF
cdr3_nt: TGTGCCAGCAGCTCAGGCCTTAAACAGGGGAACTATGGCTACACCTTC
d_call: TRBD1
j_call: TRBJ1-2
clone_size: -
v_call: TRBV7-9

cdr3_aa: CASTQGRSDRFSYNEQFF
cdr3_nt: TGTGCCAGCACCCAGGGGAGGTCCGACCGCTTCTCCTACAATGAGCAGTTCTTC
d_call: -
j_call: TRBJ2-1
clone_size: -
v_call: TRBV12-3/TRBV12-4

cdr3_aa: CASSLGGHREDTQYF
cdr3_nt: TGTGCCAGCAGCTTAGGGGGCCACAGGGAAGATACGCAGTATTTT
d_call: -
j_call: TRBJ2-3
clone_size: few
v_call: TRBV7-2

cdr3_aa: CASSLAKDDLGNEQFF
cdr3_nt: TGTGCCAGCAGCTTAGCGAAGGATGACTTGGGCAATGAGCAGTTCTTC
d_call: -
j_call: TRBJ2-1
clone_size: -
v_call: TRBV7-2

cdr3_aa: CASSEWDRYNEQFF
cdr3_nt: TGTGCCAGCAGCGAATGGGACCGCTACAATGAGCAGTTCTTC
d_call: -
j_call: TRBJ2-1
clone_size: few
v_call: TRBV5-5

cdr3_aa: CSVEDRGADTQYF
cdr3_nt: TGCAGCGTTGAAGATCGAGGGGCAGATACGCAGTATTTT
d_call: -
j_call: TRBJ2-3
clone_size: -
v_call: TRBV29-1

cdr3_aa: CSVEDTGGGQETQYF
cdr3_nt: TGCAGCGTTGAAGATACGGGGGGTGGGCAAGAGACCCAGTACTTC
d_call: TRBD2
j_call: TRBJ2-5
clone_size: -
v_call: TRBV29-1

cdr3_aa: CASSLQQGSSYEQYF
cdr3_nt: TGCGCCAGCAGCTTGCAACAGGGGAGCTCCTACGAGCAGTACTTC
d_call: TRBD1
j_call: TRBJ2-7
clone_size: -
v_call: TRBV5-1

cdr3_aa: CSFEASGLNEQFF
cdr3_nt: TGCAGCTTTGAAGCTAGCGGCTTAAATGAGCAGTTCTTC
d_call: TRBD2
j_call: TRBJ2-1
clone_size: few
v_call: TRBV29-1

cdr3_aa: CASSEDLSGNTIYF
cdr3_nt: TGTGCCAGCAGTGAGGATCTCTCTGGAAACACCATATATTTT
d_call: -
j_call: TRBJ1-3
clone_size: once
v_call: TRBV25-1

cdr3_aa: CASSLFVRGLSNNEQFF
cdr3_nt: TGTGCCAGCAGTTTATTCGTCAGGGGGCTGAGCAACAATGAGCAGTTCTTC
d_call: TRBD1
j_call: TRBJ2-1
clone_size: -
v_call: TRBV27

cdr3_aa: CASSPGLAASTGELFF
cdr3_nt: TGTGCCAGCAGTCCCGGACTAGCGGCAAGCACCGGGGAGCTGTTTTTT
d_call: TRBD2
j_call: TRBJ2-2
clone_size: few
v_call: TRBV12-3/TRBV12-4

cdr3_aa: CASTSPHLEQYF
cdr3_nt: TGTGCCAGCACCTCGCCCCATCTGGAGCAGTACTTC
d_call: -
j_call: TRBJ2-7
clone_size: -
v_call: TRBV5-5

cdr3_aa: CASSRGGTSDNEQFF
cdr3_nt: TGCGCCAGCAGCCGCGGGGGGACTAGCGACAATGAGCAGTTCTTC
d_call: TRBD2
j_call: TRBJ2-1
clone_size: few
v_call: TRBV5-1

cdr3_aa: CASSLSGGRVRTQYF
cdr3_nt: TGTGCCAGCAGCTTGTCCGGGGGAAGGGTTCGGACCCAGTACTTC
d_call: -
j_call: TRBJ2-5
clone_size: -
v_call: TRBV5-4

cdr3_aa: CAIAAGGSTDTQYF
cdr3_nt: TGTGCCATCGCGGCGGGAGGAAGCACAGATACGCAGTATTTT
d_call: TRBD2
j_call: TRBJ2-3
clone_size: -
v_call: TRBV10-3

cdr3_aa: CASSFQGTSGRPYEQYF
cdr3_nt: TGTGCCAGCAGTTTTCAAGGGACTAGCGGGAGACCATACGAGCAGTACTTC
d_call: TRBD2
j_call: TRBJ2-7
clone_size: few
v_call: TRBV12-3/TRBV12-4

cdr3_aa: CASSRGTSLQETQYF
cdr3_nt: TGTGCCAGCAGCCGCGGGACTAGCTTGCAAGAGACCCAGTACTTC
d_call: TRBD2
j_call: TRBJ2-5
clone_size: -
v_call: TRBV5-5

cdr3_aa: CAITSTYSDTQYF
cdr3_nt: TGTGCCATCACTTCGACCTACTCCGATACGCAGTATTTT
d_call: -
j_call: TRBJ2-3
clone_size: few
v_call: TRBV10-3

cdr3_aa: CASSFFLASGYNEQFF
cdr3_nt: TGTGCCAGCAGTTTTTTCCTGGCTAGCGGGTACAATGAGCAGTTCTTC
d_call: TRBD2
j_call: TRBJ2-1
clone_size: -
v_call: TRBV27

cdr3_aa: CASSSSGRALNEQFF
cdr3_nt: TGCGCCAGCAGCTCTAGCGGGAGGGCCCTTAATGAGCAGTTCTTC
d_call: TRBD2
j_call: TRBJ2-1
clone_size: few
v_call: TRBV5-1

cdr3_aa: CASNAVGPNYGYTF
cdr3_nt: TGCGCCAGCAACGCCGTGGGGCCGAACTATGGCTACACCTTC
d_call: -
j_call: TRBJ1-2
clone_size: -
v_call: TRBV5-1

cdr3_aa: CASSYTMSSYNEQFF
cdr3_nt: TGTGCCAGCAGTTACACGATGAGCTCCTACAATGAGCAGTTCTTC
d_call: -
j_call: TRBJ2-1
clone_size: -
v_call: TRBV6-5

cdr3_aa: CASSSLASRLPTHEQFF
cdr3_nt: TGTGCCAGCAGCTCCCTGGCGTCGCGACTCCCAACCCATGAGCAGTTCTTC
d_call: -
j_call: TRBJ2-1
clone_size: -
v_call: TRBV11-2